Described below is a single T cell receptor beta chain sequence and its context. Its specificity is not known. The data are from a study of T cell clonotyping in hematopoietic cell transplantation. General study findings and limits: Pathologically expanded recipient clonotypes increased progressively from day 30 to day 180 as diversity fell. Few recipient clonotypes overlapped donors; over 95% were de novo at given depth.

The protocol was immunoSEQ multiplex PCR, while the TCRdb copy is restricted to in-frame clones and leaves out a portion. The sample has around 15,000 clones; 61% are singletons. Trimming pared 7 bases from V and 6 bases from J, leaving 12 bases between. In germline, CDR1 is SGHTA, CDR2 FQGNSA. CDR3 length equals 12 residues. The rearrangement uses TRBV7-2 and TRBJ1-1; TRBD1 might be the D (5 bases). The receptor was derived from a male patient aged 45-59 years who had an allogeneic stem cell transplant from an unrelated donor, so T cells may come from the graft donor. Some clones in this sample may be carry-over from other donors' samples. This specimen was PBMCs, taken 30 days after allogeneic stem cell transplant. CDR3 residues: CASTVWGAEAFF. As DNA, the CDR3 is TGTGCCAGCACCGTCTGGGGGGCTGAAGCTTTCTTT. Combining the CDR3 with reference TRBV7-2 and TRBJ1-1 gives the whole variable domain GAGVSQSPSNKVTEKGKDVELRCDPISGHTALYWYRQSLGQGLEFLIYFQGNSAPDKSGLPSDRFSAERTGGSVSTLTIQRTQQEDSAVYLCASTVWGAEAFFGQGTRLTVV.